This TCR beta chain comes out of a study of identifying expanded T cells in peripheral blood. Of note for this clone: Antigen: not known.

Study-wide points: Variance in clone template counts between approximately 2-week samples significantly increased with total template count across all healthy donors.

Collection occurred without any documented infections or immune events in donors. Generated by immunoSEQ multiplex PCR, the TCRdb table keeps only in-frame clones and is missing some. The sample lists approximately 140,000 clones; 86% were seen once. The germline V gene encodes CDR1 LNHDA and CDR2 SQIVND (reference sequence). CDR3 length: 19 amino acids. The trim removed 5 bases at V and 1 base at J, leaving 13 bases unmatched. The chain has TRBV19 and TRBJ2-1; the match to TRBD2 covers 11 bases. This TCR derives from a person aged 18 to 75 in good health. Sequencing was performed on blood. CDR3 nucleotide sequence: TGTGCCAGTAGTGCTCCGGGACTAGCGGTTCTTGAATCCTACAATGAGCAGTTCTTC. Translated, it gives CASSAPGLAVLESYNEQFF. Based on the CDR3 plus reference TRBV19 and TRBJ2-1, the full variable domain is DGGITQSPKYLFRKEGQNVTLSCEQNLNHDAMYWYRQDPGQGLRLIYYSQIVNDFQKGDIAEGYSVSREKKESFPLTVTSAQKNPTAFYLCASSAPGLAVLESYNEQFFGPGTRLTVL.